The rows below give T cell receptor beta chains drawn from one sample of a study of blood T cell repertoires in COVID-19. Measured with immunoSEQ multiplex PCR; TCRdb has only the in-frame clones, and not every one. The sample records about 180,000 clones, around 85% being singletons. Input material: peripheral blood. These receptors all come from a person between 65 and 79 years old with COVID-19, enrolled during active disease. CDR3s leave out the opening cysteine and the closing phenylalanine or tryptophan.

TRBV27	TRBJ2-1	ASSLLAGGNEQF
TRBV28	TRBJ1-3	ASSTGPDGNTIY
TRBV7-8	TRBJ1-5	ASSLAQGTGGWGNQPQH
TRBV6-5	TRBJ2-7	ASSYLGSSGGHEQY
TRBV28	TRBJ2-7	ASTLGLSTTYEQY
TRBV19	TRBJ1-2	ASSTSGRGYT
TRBV5-1	TRBJ2-1	ASSLVGRPSGVRRDEQF
TRBV9	TRBJ2-5	ASSVAGLAGGLETQY
TRBV18	TRBJ1-2	ASSPTGIGVYGYT
TRBV6-5	TRBJ2-7	ASRQDRGVPYEQY
TRBV7-9	TRBJ1-3	ASSPIDRGNTIY
TRBV6-6	TRBJ2-7	ASRQPGQGADEQY
TRBV29-1	TRBJ2-2	SVRRAGNTGELF
TRBV18	TRBJ1-5	ASSPGGQPQH
TRBV28	TRBJ1-1	ASSQETGIGITEAF
TRBV15	TRBJ1-1	ATSSLRDRGSRNTEAF
TRBV9	TRBJ1-5	ASSVGTGSNQPQH
TRBV28	TRBJ2-2	ASSLSRAGELF